Listed here is a single T cell receptor (beta chain). Its antigen is as yet unknown. The source of the sample is a study of Ad26.COV2.S vaccination and SARS-CoV-2 variants. Study-wide context: Administration of Ad26.COV2.S was intramuscular, either once or twice 56 days apart.

Treatment meaning: about 20 received Ad26.COV2.S at low or high dose, single or two shots; roughly 5 received placebo; per-sample allocation not given. On day 63 after the first injection, vaccine and placebo recipients gave samples. The sample came from a Boston adult aged 18-55 years. The CDR3 consists of 13 residues. Losses at the gene ends were 4 bases for V and 5 bases for J; bases not matched to a gene: 4. Profiled with immunoSEQ multiplex PCR; TCRdb holds only in-frame clones, not every one. The table has some 250,000 clones, around 87% seen once; the top ten hold around 11%. Study outcomes and limitations: Total T cell responses may have been underestimated by the TCR breadth and depth analyses.

The V gene is TRBV12-3 or TRBV12-4, the J gene TRBJ2-7; TRBD1 matches at 8 bases. The origin of this receptor is a person aged 18-60 years who received the Ad26.COV2.S COVID-19 vaccine or a placebo. The specimen comprised peripheral blood, sampled in a trial of Ad26.COV2.S vaccine versus placebo. The CDR3 reads CASSSTGENEQYF. The CDR3 region has the DNA TGTGCCAGCAGTTCGACAGGGGAGAACGAGCAGTACTTC.